The clone carrying this T cell receptor beta chain was observed a few times. The data were obtained in a study of T-cell memory formation after mild COVID-19. TCRdb redid the calling of the 5' RACE reads with MiXCR, one entry per CDR3 protein. Here the sample spans roughly 480,000 distinct CDR3 sequences, nearly 25% being singletons. The sequencing sample was made of PBMCs or a T cell subset sorted from them (not recorded which). This receptor was obtained from an adult woman who had mild COVID-19 (a few samples of this study predate the infection). Cell type and time point are not known.

CDR3 sequence (DNA): TGCAGCGTTGGGACAGGGGATGGCTACACCTTC. Protein sequence: CSVGTGDGYTF. The chain joins TRBV29-1 to TRBJ1-2; TRBD1 aligns across 9 bases. Germline CDR1 and CDR2: SQVTM and ANQGSEA. This CDR3 spans 11 amino acids. Unmatched junction bases numbered 0, after V lost 4 bases and J lost 6 bases.